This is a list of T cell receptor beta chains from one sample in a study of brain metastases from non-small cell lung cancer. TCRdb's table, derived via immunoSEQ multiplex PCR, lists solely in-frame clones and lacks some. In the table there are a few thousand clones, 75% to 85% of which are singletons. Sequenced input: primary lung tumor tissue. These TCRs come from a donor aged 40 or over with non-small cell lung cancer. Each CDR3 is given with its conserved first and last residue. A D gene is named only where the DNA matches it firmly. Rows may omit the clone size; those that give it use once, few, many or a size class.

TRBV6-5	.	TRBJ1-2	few	TGTGCCAGCGAGGGGTATGGCTACACCTTC	CASEGYGYTF
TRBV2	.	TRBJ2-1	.	TGTGCCAGCAATCACTGGACGGGACTTTACACAACTATCAATGAGCAGTTCTTC	CASNHWTGLYTTINEQFF
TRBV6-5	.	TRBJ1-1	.	TGTGCCAGCAGGAAGGACCAATCGAACACTGAAGCTTTCTTT	CASRKDQSNTEAFF
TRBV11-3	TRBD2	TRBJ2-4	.	TGTGCCAGCAGCCCATTTCGTAGGTTAGCGGGAGTGACCAAAAACATTCAGTACTTC	CASSPFRRLAGVTKNIQYF
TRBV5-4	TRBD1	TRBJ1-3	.	TGTGCCAGCAGCCGGGGACAGGGGGCTGCAGGAGGAAACACCATATATTTT	CASSRGQGAAGGNTIYF
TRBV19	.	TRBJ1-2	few	TGTGCCACCTCGGGGGATCACGGCTACACCTTC	CATSGDHGYTF
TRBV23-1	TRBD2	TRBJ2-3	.	TGCGCCAGCAGTCACCTAGCGGGGCCGGGCACAGATACGCAGTATTTT	CASSHLAGPGTDTQYF
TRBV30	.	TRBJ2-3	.	TGTGCCTGGAGTTTGGCTTTTTCAGATACGCAGTATTTT	CAWSLAFSDTQYF
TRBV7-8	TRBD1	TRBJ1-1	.	TGTGCCAGCAGCACGGGACAGGGAAACACTGAAGCTTTCTTT	CASSTGQGNTEAFF
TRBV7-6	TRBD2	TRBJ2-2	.	TGTGCCAGCAACTTAAGGCGGGAGGGCGGCACCGGGGAGCTGTTTTTT	CASNLRREGGTGELFF
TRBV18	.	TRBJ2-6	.	TGTGCCAGCTCACCTAACACAGGGTTTGGGGCCAACGTCCTGACTTTC	CASSPNTGFGANVLTF
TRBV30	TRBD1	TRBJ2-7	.	TGTGCCTGTAGGGACAGGGTCGACGAGCAGTACTTT	CACRDRVDEQYF
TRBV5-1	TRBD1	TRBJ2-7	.	TGCGCCAGCAGCTCGGGACAGTACTCCTACGAGCAGTACTTC	CASSSGQYSYEQYF
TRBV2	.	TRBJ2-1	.	TGTGCCAGCAGACTCACTAGAAAGTCGTTCTTC	CASRLTRKSFF
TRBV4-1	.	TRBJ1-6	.	TGCGCCAGCAGCCAAGATCAGGGGATGAATTCACCCCTCCACTTT	CASSQDQGMNSPLHF
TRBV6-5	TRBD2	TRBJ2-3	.	TGTGCCAGCAGTCGCGGGAGTGTCGCAGATACGCAGTATTTT	CASSRGSVADTQYF
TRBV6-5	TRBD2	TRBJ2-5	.	TGTGCTAGCAGTTACTTTAGCGGGACGTACCAAGAGACCCAGTACTTC	CASSYFSGTYQETQYF
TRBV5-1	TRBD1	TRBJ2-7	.	TGCGCCAGCAGAACTCGACAGGGGGGTAACTACGAGCAGTACTTC	CASRTRQGGNYEQYF
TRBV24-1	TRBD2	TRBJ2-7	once	TGTGCCACCAGTGGGCCCGGGACTCGCCAGCGGGGATACGAGCAGTACTTC	CATSGPGTRQRGYEQYF
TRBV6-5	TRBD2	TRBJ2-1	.	TGTGCCAGCGGGAGGGCGTCGGAGCAGTTCTTC	CASGRASEQFF